This TCR beta chain was sequenced for a study of blood T cell repertoires in COVID-19. The CDR3 covers 14 residues. CDR1 and CDR2 (germline): SNHLY, FYNNEI. Trimming cost V 1 base and J 1 base, with 4 bases left between them. This clone was seen once. Methods used by the authors: Amplified reference gene primers provided the basis for estimating nucleated cell counts. The repertoire was sequenced with immunoSEQ multiplex PCR; TCRdb's copy has only in-frame clones and lacks some. That table supplies the V and J calls and clone size; D and trimming were determined from the DNA. The sample has around 370,000 clones, more than 70% seen once. Among Cohort 3 donors, those recovered had two negative PCRs, clearance, or symptom resolution.

The clonotype was recovered from a woman between 18 and 30 years old who had recovered from COVID-19. The genes are TRBV2 and TRBJ2-2; no firm D call. Sequenced input: PBMCs or T cells enriched from blood (not recorded which). The CDR3 DNA follows: TGTGCCAGCAGTGAAGTCCAGAACACCGGGGAGCTGTTTTTT. Protein product: CASSEVQNTGELFF.